This T cell receptor (beta chain) was identified in a study of T-cell reconstitution after alpha-beta-depleted transplantation in children. It was with unique molecular identifiers that the TCRbeta library was prepared. MiXCR was run by TCRdb on the PCR reads, yielding one entry per CDR3 protein. Altogether fewer than 550,000 distinct CDR3 sequences are present, roughly a tenth being singletons, with the ten largest covering roughly 6%. CDR1 MNHNS and CDR2 SASEGT come from the germline V gene. Trimming stripped 2 bases from V and 3 bases from J, with 8 bases between. The CDR3 extends over 14 amino acids. This clonotype appeared a few times.

The chain employs TRBV6-1 and TRBJ2-1, with no clear D. The receptor was isolated from a human donor who donated a stem cell graft to a child with acute myeloid leukemia. The sample in question was PBMCs from the stem cell graft donor, obtained from the stem cell graft. In DNA, the CDR3 is TGTGCCAGCAGTGAAAGGAAGGGCTACAATGAGCAGTTCTTC. Its protein is CASSERKGYNEQFF.